These 13 T cell receptor beta chains originate from one sample sequenced in a study of shared clonotypes between healthy human individuals. Profiling relied on immunoSEQ multiplex PCR, and the TCRdb table lists in-frame clones only, not all of them. The repertoire holds just over 2,000,000 clones, with just under 95% as singletons. Terminally differentiated effector memory CD45RA+ cells were left out of the naive CD8 fraction, which was CD45RO-negative and positively selected for CCR7. Sequencing input: naive CD8+ T cells sorted from blood. These TCRs come from a man aged 18 to 29 in good health.

Worth noting for this clone: Distinct nucleotide sequences in the sample also encode this CDR3. The rearrangement links TRBV6-5 to TRBJ2-5; D possibly corresponds to TRBD1 (6 bases). V was clipped by 0 bases and J by 4 bases, with 9 bases between them. The CDR3 contains 14 residues. Germline V CDR1 and CDR2: MNHEY, SVGAGI. The CDR3 loop reads CASSYSLGGETQYF. The DNA for the CDR3 is TGTGCCAGCAGTTACTCGCTAGGGGGAGAGACCCAGTACTTC.

DNA of the CDR3: TGTGCCTGGAGCATAGAACAGGGGGGCATCTCTGGAAACACCATATATTTT. Amino acids: CAWSIEQGGISGNTIYF. V is TRBV30 and J is TRBJ1-3; 8 bases are shared with TRBD1. J was trimmed by 0 bases and V by 3 bases; bases with no gene match: 10. The CDR3 contains 17 residues. Germline V gene lookup returns CDR1 GTSNPN and CDR2 SVGIG (reference sequence). Combining the CDR3 with reference TRBV30 and TRBJ1-3 gives the whole variable domain SQTIHQWPATLVQPVGSPLSLECTVEGTSNPNLYWYRQAAGRGLQLLFYSVGIGQISSEVPQNLSASRPQDRQFILSSKKLLLSDSGFYLCAWSIEQGGISGNTIYFGEGSWLTVV.

The chain uses TRBV29-1 and TRBJ2-5; 8 positions agree with TRBD1. The J call could be wrong; TRBJ2-7 is a better fit for the DNA end. The CDR3 has 16 amino acids. The V gene's germline CDR1 is SQVTM and CDR2 ANQGSEA. The chain's CDR3 is CSVEDAETGVSYEQYF. Written as DNA, the CDR3 is TGCAGCGTTGAAGACGCAGAGACAGGGGTCTCCTACGAGCAGTACTTC.

The chain is built from TRBV27 and TRBJ1-2; weak D call: TRBD1 (5 bases). Germline-derived CDR1 and CDR2 are MNHEY and SMNVEV (reference sequence). The CDR3 loop spans 13 amino acids. Trimming removed 6 bases from V and 7 bases from J, with 15 bases in between. In nucleotides, the CDR3 is TGTGCCAGCAGGCCCTTAGAGGGGCTTGGCTACACCTTC. It is translated as CASRPLEGLGYTF.

This chain connects TRBV7-9 to TRBJ1-2; D gene uncertain. The CDR3 contains 13 residues. Looked up from germline, CDR1 is SEHNR and CDR2 is FQNEAQ (reference sequence). The V and J ends lost 2 bases and 1 base respectively, with 5 bases between them. CDR3 in DNA: TGTGCCAGCAGCTTACCGAGTAACTATGGCTACACCTTC. Translated: CASSLPSNYGYTF.

V gene TRBV4-3 combines with J gene TRBJ2-6; D gene uncertain. CDR1 and CDR2 from the germline V gene are LGHNA and YSLEER. The V end lost 0 bases, the J end lost 0 bases, and 9 bases lay between the germline ends. The CDR3 runs 17 residues. CDR3 DNA: TGCGCCAGCAGCCAAGACCCAACAGTCTCTGGGGCCAACGTCCTGACTTTC. Translated, it gives CASSQDPTVSGANVLTF.

This chain connects TRBV6-5 to TRBJ2-1, with a possible D match to TRBD1 (6 bases). Between the trimmed V and J ends, which lost 9 bases and 2 bases, there was a span of 11 bases. The CDR3 runs to 13 residues. From germline, CDR1 is MNHEY and CDR2 SVGAGI. The CDR3 region has the DNA TGTGCCAGTCGACAGGATCCCTACAATGAGCAGTTCTTC. Translation gives CASRQDPYNEQFF.

This clone was detected only once. The chain couples TRBV13 to TRBJ1-2; no definite D call. This CDR3 is built from 14 residues. V shed 2 bases and J shed 4 bases, with 11 bases lying between them. From germline, CDR1 is PRHDT and CDR2 FYEKMQ (reference sequence). CDR3 sequence (DNA): TGTGCCAGCAGCTTATGGGCAGACGCCTATGGCTACACCTTC. This gives the protein CASSLWADAYGYTF.

CDR3 in DNA: TGTGCCAGTAGTATTCGAGGGCCTTTGAACACTGAAGCTTTCTTT. Encoded protein: CASSIRGPLNTEAFF. This chain uses TRBV19 with TRBJ1-1; no definite D call. V lost 3 bases, J lost 0 bases, and 11 bases lay in between. The CDR3 has 15 residues. Germline V gene data show CDR1 as LNHDA and CDR2 as SQIVND (reference sequence).

Regarding this clone: At the DNA level, this CDR3 is encoded by other sequences in the same sample as well. The chain couples TRBV27 to TRBJ2-7, with D maybe TRBD1 (6 bases). The ends were cut back, 6 bases at V and 1 base at J, with 10 bases in the middle. The germline CDR1 and CDR2 sequences are MNHEY and SMNVEV (reference sequence). This CDR3 comprises 13 residues. CDR3 residues: CASRSGASYEQYF. CDR3 sequence (DNA): TGTGCCAGCAGATCAGGGGCATCCTACGAGCAGTACTTC.

In its sample, this clone was seen once. V usage is TRBV4-3 and J usage is TRBJ2-3; TRBD2 might be the D (6 bases). V lost 0 bases, J lost 3 bases, and 16 bases lay in between. Germline CDR1 and CDR2: LGHNA and YSLEER. The CDR3 is 17 amino acids. CDR3 DNA: TGCGCCAGCAGCCAAGATCTGGAGGGAGAGGAAACAGATACGCAGTATTTT. It translates to CASSQDLEGEETDTQYF.

The rearrangement joins TRBV7-8 to TRBJ2-7; 11 nucleotides line up with TRBD1. Germline V gene lookup returns CDR1 SGHVS and CDR2 FQNEAQ. CDR3 length: 14 residues. V shed 5 bases and J 5 bases; nucleotides not matched to a gene: 5. Here the CDR3 reads CASSLRTGGHEQYF. In DNA, the CDR3 is TGTGCCAGCAGCCTAAGGACAGGGGGCCACGAGCAGTACTTC.

The chain couples TRBV2 to TRBJ1-5, with unresolved D. CDR1 is SNHLY, CDR2 FYNNEI, per germline. With 4 bases removed from V and 1 base from J, the gap between germline ends came to 11 bases. CDR3 size: 15 residues. This CDR3 reads CASSVFAGSNQPQHF. For the CDR3, the DNA is TGTGCCAGCAGTGTTTTTGCTGGAAGCAATCAGCCCCAGCATTTT.